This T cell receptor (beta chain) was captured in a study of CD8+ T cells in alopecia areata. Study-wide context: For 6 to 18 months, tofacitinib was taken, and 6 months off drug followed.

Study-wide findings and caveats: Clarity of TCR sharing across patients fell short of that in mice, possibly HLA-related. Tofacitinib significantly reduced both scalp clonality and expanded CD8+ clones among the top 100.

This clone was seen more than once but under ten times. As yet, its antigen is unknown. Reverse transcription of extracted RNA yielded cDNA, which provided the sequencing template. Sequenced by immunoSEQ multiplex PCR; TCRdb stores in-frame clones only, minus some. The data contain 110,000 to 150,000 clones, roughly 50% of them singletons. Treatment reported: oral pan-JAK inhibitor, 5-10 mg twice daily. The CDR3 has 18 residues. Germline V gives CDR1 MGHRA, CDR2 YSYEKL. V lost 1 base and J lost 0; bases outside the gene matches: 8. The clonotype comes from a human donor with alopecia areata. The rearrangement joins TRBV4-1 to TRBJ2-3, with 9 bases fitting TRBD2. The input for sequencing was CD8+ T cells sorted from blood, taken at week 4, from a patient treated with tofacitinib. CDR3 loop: CASSQGGLAGPSTDTQYF. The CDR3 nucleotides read TGCGCCAGCAGCCAAGGCGGCCTAGCGGGGCCAAGCACAGATACGCAGTATTTT.